The source of this TCR beta chain is a study of blood T cell repertoires in COVID-19. Clones were read by immunoSEQ multiplex PCR, and TCRdb kept only the in-frame ones, dropping some. Among a few hundred thousand clones listed, more than 70% were seen once. The germline V gene encodes CDR1 MNHEY and CDR2 SMNVEV (reference sequence). V was pared by 2 bases and J by 8 bases, with 7 bases between. The CDR3 is 13 amino acids. The chain uses TRBV27 and TRBJ1-6; no clear D. The TCR comes from a young woman who had recovered from COVID-19. Material: PBMCs or T cells enriched from blood (not recorded which). The CDR3 loop reads CASSLARHSPLHF. The CDR3 nucleotides are TGTGCCAGCAGTTTAGCCAGGCATTCACCCCTCCACTTT.